Below, one T cell receptor (beta chain) is given with its context. Its matching antigen is unknown. Trimming pared 5 bases from V and 7 bases from J, leaving 8 bases between. The germline gives CDR1 SGHNT, CDR2 YENEEA. The CDR3 has 11 amino acids. The data were produced by immunoSEQ multiplex PCR, yet TCRdb's version contains in-frame clones alone and is incomplete. The sample carries about 99,000 clones, roughly 85% recorded once. This sample was included in a study of T cell responses to AZD1222 COVID-19 vaccine. Study summary: Samples with a second dose at about 4 or about 12 weeks were pooled together. Study-level findings and limits: With two AZD1222 doses given, Spike-specific TCR breadth and depth both rose. White British donors predominated, females outnumbered males, and clonal diversity was possibly underestimated. In all cases, repertoires were sampled only after the peak T cell response.

The clonotype comes from an adult in good health. The source material was peripheral blood, sampled on day 0 of AZD1222 vaccination. This chain connects TRBV11-3 to TRBJ2-5; D uncertain. This CDR3 reads CASSLKGTQYF. DNA for the CDR3: TGTGCCAGCAGCCTAAAGGGGACCCAGTACTTC.